This T cell receptor (beta chain) was sequenced for a study of blood T cell repertoires in COVID-19. Overall study context: Both acute and convalescent COVID-19 samples were obtained from the United States, Italy and Spain.

Sequencing used immunoSEQ multiplex PCR; TCRdb keeps in-frame clones, though not all of them. The sample lists 95,000 to 150,000 clones, 77% occurring once. V was clipped by 4 bases and J by 5 bases; unmatched bases: 4. Germline V lookup: CDR1 SGHDT, CDR2 YYEEEE. The CDR3 length is 13 residues. This clone was recorded once. The sequencing input was peripheral blood. This clonotype was sampled from a human donor in a cohort sampled during active COVID-19. The J gene is TRBJ2-7, the V gene TRBV5-6; the match to TRBD1 covers 9 bases. The CDR3 sequence is CASSPWTGDEQYF. The CDR3 bases are TGTGCCAGCAGCCCCTGGACAGGGGACGAGCAGTACTTC.